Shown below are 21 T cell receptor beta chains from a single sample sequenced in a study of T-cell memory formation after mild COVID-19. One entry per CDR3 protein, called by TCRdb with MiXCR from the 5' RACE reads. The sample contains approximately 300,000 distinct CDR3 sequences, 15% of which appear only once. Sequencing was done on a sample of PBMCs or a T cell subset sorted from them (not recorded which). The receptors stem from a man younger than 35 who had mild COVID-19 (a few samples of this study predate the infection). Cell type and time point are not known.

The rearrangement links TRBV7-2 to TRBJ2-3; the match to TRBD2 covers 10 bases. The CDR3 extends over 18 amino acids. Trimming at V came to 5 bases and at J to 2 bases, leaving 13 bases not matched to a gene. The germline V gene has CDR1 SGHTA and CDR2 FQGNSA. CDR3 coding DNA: TGTGCCAGCAGCACCCGATACGGGACTAGCGCTGCCACAGATACGCAGTATTTT. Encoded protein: CASSTRYGTSAATDTQYF.

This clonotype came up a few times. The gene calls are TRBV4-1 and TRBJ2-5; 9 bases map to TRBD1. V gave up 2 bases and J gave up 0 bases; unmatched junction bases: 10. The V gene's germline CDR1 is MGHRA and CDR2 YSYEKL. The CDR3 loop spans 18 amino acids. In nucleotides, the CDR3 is TGCGCCAGCAGCCAAAGGATGGCGGGACAGGGAAACCAAGAGACCCAGTACTTC. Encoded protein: CASSQRMAGQGNQETQYF.

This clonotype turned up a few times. CDR3 nucleotides: TGTGCCAGCAGGACAAAAACTAATGAAAAACTGTTTTTT. It specifies CASRTKTNEKLFF. The V gene is TRBV6-1, the J gene TRBJ1-4, with D hard to call. The CDR3 length is 13 residues. V was cut by 6 bases and J by 1 base, with 6 bases left in between. Germline CDR1 and CDR2: MNHNS and SASEGT.

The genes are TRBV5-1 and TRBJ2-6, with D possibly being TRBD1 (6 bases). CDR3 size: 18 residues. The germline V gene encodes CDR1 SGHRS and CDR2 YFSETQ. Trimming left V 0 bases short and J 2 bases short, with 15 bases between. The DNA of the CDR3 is TGCGCCAGCAGCTTGGGGGGGCAGGGATCAACTGGGGCCAACGTCCTGACTTTC. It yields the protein CASSLGGQGSTGANVLTF.

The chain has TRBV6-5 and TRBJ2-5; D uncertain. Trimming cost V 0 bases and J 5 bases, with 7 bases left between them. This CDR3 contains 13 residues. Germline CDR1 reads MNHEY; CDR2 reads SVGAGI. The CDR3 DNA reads TGTGCCAGCAGTTACTCTTATTCTGAGACCCAGTACTTC. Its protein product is CASSYSYSETQYF.

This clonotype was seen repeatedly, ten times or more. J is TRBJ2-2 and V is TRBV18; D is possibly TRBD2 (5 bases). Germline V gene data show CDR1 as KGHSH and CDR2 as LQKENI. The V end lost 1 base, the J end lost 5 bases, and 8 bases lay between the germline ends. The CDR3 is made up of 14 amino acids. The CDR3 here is CASSPLEVTGELFF. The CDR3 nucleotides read TGTGCCAGCTCACCACTGGAGGTTACCGGGGAGCTGTTTTTT.

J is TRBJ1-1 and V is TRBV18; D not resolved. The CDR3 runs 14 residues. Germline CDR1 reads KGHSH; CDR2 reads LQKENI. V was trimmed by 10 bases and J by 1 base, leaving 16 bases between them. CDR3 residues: CATHKSEGNTEAFF. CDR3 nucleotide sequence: TGTGCCACTCACAAATCAGAGGGGAACACTGAAGCTTTCTTT.

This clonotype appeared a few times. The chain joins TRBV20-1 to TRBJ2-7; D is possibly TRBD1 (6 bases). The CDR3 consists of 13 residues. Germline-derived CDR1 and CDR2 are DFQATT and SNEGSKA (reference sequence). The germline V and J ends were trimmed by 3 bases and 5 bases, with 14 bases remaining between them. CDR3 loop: CSARGAYAHEQYF. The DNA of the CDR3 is TGCAGTGCTAGGGGGGCTTATGCCCACGAGCAGTACTTC.

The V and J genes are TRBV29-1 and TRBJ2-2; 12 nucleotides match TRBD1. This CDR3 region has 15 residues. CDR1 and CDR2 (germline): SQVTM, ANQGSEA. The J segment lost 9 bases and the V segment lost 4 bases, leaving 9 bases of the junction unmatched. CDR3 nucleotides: TGCAGCGTTGCGGGACAGGGGGCCGTTGGTAGGGAGCTGTTTTTT. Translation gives CSVAGQGAVGRELFF.

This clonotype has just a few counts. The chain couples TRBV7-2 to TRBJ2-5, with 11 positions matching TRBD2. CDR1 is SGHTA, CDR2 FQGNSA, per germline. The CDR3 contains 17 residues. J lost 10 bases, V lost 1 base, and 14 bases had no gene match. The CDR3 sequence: CASSLDLAGGPRGDQYF. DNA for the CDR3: TGTGCCAGCAGCTTAGACCTAGCGGGGGGCCCACGGGGGGACCAGTACTTC.

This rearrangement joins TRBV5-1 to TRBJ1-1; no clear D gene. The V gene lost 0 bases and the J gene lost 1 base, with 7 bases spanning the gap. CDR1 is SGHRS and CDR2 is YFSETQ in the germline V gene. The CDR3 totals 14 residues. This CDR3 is CASSLELGNTEAFF. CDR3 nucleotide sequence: TGCGCCAGCAGCTTGGAGCTGGGGAACACTGAAGCTTTCTTT.

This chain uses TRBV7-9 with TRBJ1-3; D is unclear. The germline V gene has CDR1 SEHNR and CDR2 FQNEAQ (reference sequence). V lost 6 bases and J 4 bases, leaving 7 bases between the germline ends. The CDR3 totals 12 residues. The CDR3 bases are TGTGCCAGCAGGGCCCCCGGAAACACCATATATTTT. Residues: CASRAPGNTIYF.

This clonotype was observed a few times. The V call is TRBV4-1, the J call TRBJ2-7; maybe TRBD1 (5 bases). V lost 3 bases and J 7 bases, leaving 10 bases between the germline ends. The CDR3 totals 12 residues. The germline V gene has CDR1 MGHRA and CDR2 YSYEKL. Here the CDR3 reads CASSQQGGEQYF. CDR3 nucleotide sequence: TGCGCCAGCAGCCAGCAGGGTGGTGAGCAGTACTTC.

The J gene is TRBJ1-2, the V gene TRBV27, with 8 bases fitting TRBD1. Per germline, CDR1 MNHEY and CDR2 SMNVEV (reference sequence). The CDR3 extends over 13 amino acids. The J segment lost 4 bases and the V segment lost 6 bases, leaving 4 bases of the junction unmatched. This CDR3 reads CASRMTGAYGYTF. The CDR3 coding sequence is TGTGCCAGCAGGATGACAGGGGCCTATGGCTACACCTTC.

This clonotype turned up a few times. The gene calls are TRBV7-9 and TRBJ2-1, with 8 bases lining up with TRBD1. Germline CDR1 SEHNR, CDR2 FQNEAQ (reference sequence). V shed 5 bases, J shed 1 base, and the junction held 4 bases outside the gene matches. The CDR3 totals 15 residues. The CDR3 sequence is CASSLRTGSYNEQFF. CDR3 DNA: TGTGCCAGCAGCCTACGGACAGGGTCCTACAATGAGCAGTTCTTC.

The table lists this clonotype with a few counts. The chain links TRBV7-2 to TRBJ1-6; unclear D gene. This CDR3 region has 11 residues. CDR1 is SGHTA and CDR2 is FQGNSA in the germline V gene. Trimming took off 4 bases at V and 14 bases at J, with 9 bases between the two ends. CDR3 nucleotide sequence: TGTGCCAGCAGCTCATGGTTCACCCTCCACTTT. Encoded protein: CASSSWFTLHF.

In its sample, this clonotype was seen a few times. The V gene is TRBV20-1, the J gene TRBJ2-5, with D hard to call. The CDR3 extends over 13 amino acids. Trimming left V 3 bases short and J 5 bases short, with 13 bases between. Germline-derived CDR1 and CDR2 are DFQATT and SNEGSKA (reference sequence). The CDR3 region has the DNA TGCAGTGCTAGTGGAGCTAGTATCGAGACCCAGTACTTC. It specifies CSASGASIETQYF.

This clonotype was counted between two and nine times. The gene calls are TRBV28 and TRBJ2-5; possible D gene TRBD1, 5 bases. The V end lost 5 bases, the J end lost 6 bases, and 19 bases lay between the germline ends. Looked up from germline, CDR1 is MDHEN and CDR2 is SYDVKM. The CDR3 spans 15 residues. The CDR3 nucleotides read TGTGCCAGCAGTCCCGCCCCCAGGGATATGAAGACCCAGTACTTC. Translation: CASSPAPRDMKTQYF.

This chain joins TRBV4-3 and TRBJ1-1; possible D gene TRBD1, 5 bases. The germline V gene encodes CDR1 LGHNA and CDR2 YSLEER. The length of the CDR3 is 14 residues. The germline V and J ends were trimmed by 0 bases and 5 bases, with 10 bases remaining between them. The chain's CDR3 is CASSQEVGVTEAFF. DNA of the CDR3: TGCGCCAGCAGCCAAGAAGTAGGGGTGACTGAAGCTTTCTTT.

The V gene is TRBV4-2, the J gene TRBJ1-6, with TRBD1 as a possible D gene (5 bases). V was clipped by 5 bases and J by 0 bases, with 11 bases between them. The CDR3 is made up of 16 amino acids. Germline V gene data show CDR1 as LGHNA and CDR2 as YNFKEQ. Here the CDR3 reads CASSTTGLSYNSPLHF. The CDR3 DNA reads TGTGCCAGCAGCACAACAGGCCTCTCCTATAATTCACCCCTCCACTTT.

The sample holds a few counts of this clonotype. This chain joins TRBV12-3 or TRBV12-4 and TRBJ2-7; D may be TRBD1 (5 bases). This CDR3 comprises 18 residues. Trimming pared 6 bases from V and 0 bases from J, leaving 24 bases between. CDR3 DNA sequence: TGTGCCAGCAGCCCAATCTCCGGACAATACCAAGGCTCCTACGAGCAGTACTTC. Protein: CASSPISGQYQGSYEQYF.